The clone carrying this TCR beta chain was seen more than once but under ten times. Its antigen remains unidentified. Germline loops: CDR1 MNHNS, CDR2 SASEGT. V shed 4 bases, J shed 4 bases, and the junction held 5 bases outside the gene matches. The CDR3 is made up of 16 amino acids. The record originates from a study of T cell responses to AZD1222 COVID-19 vaccine. Produced via immunoSEQ multiplex PCR; TCRdb's table is partial and in-frame only. The data contain 95,000 to 130,000 clones, 88% of them seen just once; the ten biggest clones take up over 7.5%. Whole-study results and caveats: Unmutated variant regions reportedly attract nearly half of all spike-specific TCRs. Clonal diversity was possibly underestimated, and the donors were mostly white British, with more females.

The gene calls are TRBV6-1 and TRBJ2-5; 14 bases fit TRBD2. The sequence was obtained from an adult in good health. Source: peripheral blood, taken on day 0 of AZD1222 vaccination. CDR3 nucleotide sequence: TGTGCCAGCAGTGGGCCGGGGACTAGCGGGAGAGAGACCCAGTACTTC. It encodes CASSGPGTSGRETQYF.